The 23 T cell receptor beta chains in this list originate from one sample, sequenced in a study of T cell changes during pregnancy in multiple sclerosis (dated by TCRdb to between 2018 and 2021). The method behind the library was the immunoSEQ multiplex PCR assay. The immuneACCESS repertoire file appears here via TCRdb, limited to in-frame rearrangements. These files lack a portion of the clones; in checked studies, under half of the deficit traces to unresolved V genes, and the cause of the others is not known. The sample records 70,000 to 90,000 clones, over 85% of which are singletons. The ten largest clones take up about 0.8% of the sample. The material sequenced was peripheral blood, taken in the second trimester of pregnancy. The receptors were gathered from a female donor in good health, enrolled as a control in a pregnancy study.

V is TRBV7-6 and J is TRBJ1-5, with D unresolved. This CDR3 contains 13 residues. From germline, CDR1 is SGHVS and CDR2 FNYEAQ. The V end was cut by 1 base, the J end by 6 bases, with 7 bases between. CDR3 loop: CASSLDPGQPQHF. The CDR3 DNA follows: TGTGCCAGCAGCTTAGACCCCGGTCAGCCCCAGCATTTT.

The chain couples TRBV11-3 to TRBJ1-1; D not resolved. CDR3 length equals 13 residues. Germline-derived CDR1 and CDR2 are SGHNT and YENEEA. V dropped 4 bases and J dropped 2 bases, with 8 bases sitting between them. Written as DNA, the CDR3 is TGTGCCAGCAGCTCGGAGGGTAACACTGAAGCTTTCTTT. This sequence encodes CASSSEGNTEAFF.

The J gene is TRBJ2-1, the V gene TRBV2, with 9 nucleotides matching TRBD1. This CDR3 contains 18 residues. From germline, CDR1 is SNHLY and CDR2 FYNNEI. The V segment lost 9 bases and the J segment 4 bases; nucleotides outside the gene matches: 19. CDR3 sequence: CASSGDRVNAFLYNEQFF. CDR3 DNA sequence: TGTGCCAGTTCAGGGGACAGGGTGAACGCCTTCCTATACAATGAGCAGTTCTTC.

The chain links TRBV4-2 to TRBJ2-7; 8 bases are a match to TRBD1. From germline, CDR1 is LGHNA and CDR2 YNFKEQ. This CDR3 has 16 residues. V trimming: 1 base; J trimming: 4 bases; junction bases outside the gene matches: 9. CDR3: CASSQVFGQGEYEQYF. CDR3 nucleotides: TGTGCCAGCAGCCAAGTATTCGGACAGGGAGAATACGAGCAGTACTTC.

V and J are TRBV7-6 and TRBJ1-5; 9 bases agree with TRBD1. Germline V gives CDR1 SGHVS, CDR2 FNYEAQ. After removal of 1 base from V and 5 bases from J, the junction contained 9 bases not matched to a gene. CDR3 size: 17 residues. CDR3 amino acids: CASSLEVTGGYDQPQHF. In nucleotides, the CDR3 is TGTGCCAGCAGCTTAGAAGTGACAGGGGGTTACGATCAGCCCCAGCATTTT.

The chain combines TRBV7-2 with TRBJ1-1; a possible D gene is TRBD1 (6 bases). Germline V gene lookup returns CDR1 SGHTA and CDR2 FQGNSA. Trimming took off 5 bases at V and 3 bases at J, with 19 bases between the two ends. The CDR3 has 16 residues. The CDR3 DNA sequence: TGTGCCAGCAGCCTTCCGGGGGGCAGGGGACACACTGAAGCTTTCTTT. It encodes CASSLPGGRGHTEAFF.

V and J are TRBV28 and TRBJ1-2; D ambiguous. Germline values: CDR1 MDHEN, CDR2 SYDVKM. The CDR3 is 10 amino acids. Trimming cost V 5 bases and J 4 bases, with 2 bases left between them. The CDR3 nucleotides are TGTGCCAGCAGTCTCTATGGCTACACCTTC. This encodes CASSLYGYTF.

V gene TRBV6-5 combines with J gene TRBJ1-5; no firm D call. With 2 bases removed from V and 6 bases from J, the gap between germline ends came to 11 bases. The CDR3 spans 14 residues. CDR1 is MNHEY and CDR2 is SVGAGI in the germline V gene. CDR3 in DNA: TGTGCCAGCAGTTACAACGGGGAAGGTCAGCCCCAGCATTTT. Its protein product is CASSYNGEGQPQHF.

The chain is built from TRBV7-6 and TRBJ1-2; D uncertain. V gave up 5 bases and J gave up 2 bases, with 9 bases separating them. Germline loops: CDR1 SGHVS, CDR2 FNYEAQ. The CDR3 is 13 amino acids. CDR3 sequence: CASSPHGNYGYTF. CDR3 nucleotides: TGTGCCAGCAGCCCCCACGGGAACTATGGCTACACCTTC. The whole variable domain, filled in from reference TRBV7-6 and TRBJ1-2, reads GAGVSQSPRYKVTKRGQDVALRCDPISGHVSLYWYRQALGQGPEFLTYFNYEAQQDKSGLPNDRFSAERPEGSISTLTIQRTEQRDSAMYRCASSPHGNYGYTFGSGTRLTVV.

The genes are TRBV9 and TRBJ1-2; maybe TRBD1 (5 bases). The germline CDR1 and CDR2 sequences are SGDLS and YYNGEE. Trimming removed 3 bases at V and 5 bases at J, with 20 bases between. The CDR3 sequence is 16 residues long. This CDR3 reads CASSESGRDPPYGYTF. CDR3 nucleotides: TGTGCCAGCAGCGAGTCGGGCAGGGATCCCCCTTATGGCTACACCTTC.

The V gene is TRBV10-3, the J gene TRBJ1-2; D gene uncertain. The V gene lost 0 bases and the J gene lost 6 bases, with 14 bases spanning the gap. Per germline, CDR1 ENHRY and CDR2 SYGVKD. The CDR3 totals 15 residues. The CDR3 region is CAISESSTWSHGYTF. The CDR3 coding sequence is TGTGCCATCAGTGAGTCGAGCACATGGAGTCATGGCTACACCTTC.

This clone came up once. V gene TRBV7-6 combines with J gene TRBJ2-1, with 10 bases aligning to TRBD2. Germline loops: CDR1 SGHVS, CDR2 FNYEAQ. The CDR3 consists of 14 residues. V gave up 5 bases and J gave up 5 bases; unmatched junction bases: 3. The CDR3 sequence is CASSQTSGDNEQFF. CDR3 bases: TGTGCCAGCAGCCAAACTAGCGGGGACAATGAGCAGTTCTTC.

This sequence joins TRBV9 and TRBJ1-6; tentatively, D is TRBD1 (5 bases). The CDR3 loop spans 14 amino acids. The V and J ends lost 4 bases and 8 bases respectively, with 13 bases between them. Germline values: CDR1 SGDLS, CDR2 YYNGEE. In DNA, the CDR3 is TGTGCCAGCAGCACAGAGGACACTTATTCACCCCTCCACTTT. This sequence encodes CASSTEDTYSPLHF.

As regards this clone: Relative to the germline gene, one junction end is altered; a read error may explain this. The V gene is TRBV4-1, the J gene TRBJ2-3; D may be TRBD2 (7 bases). This CDR3 has 16 amino acids. Germline lookup yields CDR1 MGHRA and CDR2 YSYEKL. DNA of the CDR3: TGCGCCAGCAGCCTCCCGGGGGGCGAAGACACATATACGCAGTATTTT. Its protein is CASSLPGGEDTYTQYF.

This clone has a handful of counts. The rearrangement uses TRBV7-9 and TRBJ1-1; the D is unclear. The V end lost 0 bases, the J end lost 0 bases, and 8 bases lay between the germline ends. CDR3 size: 15 residues. CDR1 SEHNR and CDR2 FQNEAQ come from the germline V gene (reference sequence). The CDR3 loop is CASSLARLVNTEAFF. The CDR3 nucleotides are TGTGCCAGCAGCTTAGCGCGATTAGTGAACACTGAAGCTTTCTTT.

The V and J genes are TRBV10-3 and TRBJ2-3, with D perhaps matching TRBD1 (6 bases). CDR3 length: 15 amino acids. From germline, CDR1 is ENHRY and CDR2 SYGVKD. V was trimmed by 3 bases and J by 6 bases, leaving 16 bases between them. The CDR3 reads CAISDSDREGDTQYF. DNA of the CDR3: TGTGCCATCAGTGATTCGGACAGAGAGGGGGATACGCAGTATTTT.

The rearrangement uses TRBV19 and TRBJ1-1; TRBD1 matches 12 bases. Germline values: CDR1 LNHDA, CDR2 SQIVND (reference sequence). The CDR3 length is 17 residues. V shed 4 bases and J 3 bases; nucleotides not matched to a gene: 9. The CDR3 protein is CASSTLRDRGPHTEAFF. CDR3 coding DNA: TGTGCCAGTAGTACTCTCCGGGACAGGGGGCCCCACACTGAAGCTTTCTTT.

This clone appeared once. The chain uses TRBV6-5 and TRBJ2-7; 11 nucleotides align to TRBD2. CDR3 size: 14 residues. The V segment lost 4 bases and the J segment 2 bases; nucleotides outside the gene matches: 1. CDR1 and CDR2 from the germline V gene are MNHEY and SVGAGI. In nucleotides, the CDR3 is TGTGCCAGCAGTTCACTAGCGGGGGCCTACGAGCAGTACTTC. The encoded protein is CASSSLAGAYEQYF.

This clone came up once. The junction and the germline gene differ at one end; a read error may be behind it. V gene TRBV19 combines with J gene TRBJ1-5; 11 bases are a match to TRBD1. This CDR3 comprises 17 residues. Germline assignment: CDR1 LNHDA and CDR2 SQIVND (reference sequence). Here the CDR3 DNA reads TGTGCCAGTAGTCCTGAGGACAGGGGGCGCGGGTATCACCCCCAGCATTTT. This translates into CASSPEDRGRGYHPQHF.

This clone was recorded only once. J is TRBJ2-1 and V is TRBV11-3, with D tentatively TRBD2 (5 bases). Deletions cut 0 bases from V and 10 bases from J, with 13 bases between. Per germline, CDR1 SGHNT and CDR2 YENEEA. The length of the CDR3 is 14 residues. DNA of the CDR3: TGTGCCAGCAGCTTAGAGACACTACCGGGGGAGCAGTTCTTC. This sequence encodes CASSLETLPGEQFF.

The chain uses TRBV15 and TRBJ2-3, with 8 bases aligning to TRBD1. CDR3 length equals 18 residues. The V gene end was trimmed by 0 bases and the J gene end by 0 bases; junction bases not matched to a gene: 8. CDR1 LNHNV and CDR2 YYDKDF come from the germline V gene (reference sequence). The CDR3 nucleotides read TGTGCCACCAGCAGAGACGACAGGGGCTCCCCTAGCACAGATACGCAGTATTTT. This translates into CATSRDDRGSPSTDTQYF.

The chain couples TRBV11-2 to TRBJ1-3, with D unresolved. The V end was cut by 5 bases, the J end by 2 bases, with 13 bases between. CDR3 length: 15 residues. Germline assignment: CDR1 SGHAT and CDR2 FQNNGV. Here the CDR3 DNA reads TGTGCCAGCAGCCCCTACACCGGGACTGGAAACACCATATATTTT. Protein sequence: CASSPYTGTGNTIYF.

The CDR3 sequence is CASSPPGGRRNSPLHF. CDR3 coding DNA: TGTGCCAGCAGTCCCCCGGGGGGAAGACGAAATTCACCCCTCCACTTT. The chain is built from TRBV2 and TRBJ1-6; TRBD1 might be the D (5 bases). CDR3 length: 16 amino acids. Germline V gene sequence: CDR1 SNHLY, CDR2 FYNNEI. V lost 5 bases and J lost 7, with 18 bases in between.